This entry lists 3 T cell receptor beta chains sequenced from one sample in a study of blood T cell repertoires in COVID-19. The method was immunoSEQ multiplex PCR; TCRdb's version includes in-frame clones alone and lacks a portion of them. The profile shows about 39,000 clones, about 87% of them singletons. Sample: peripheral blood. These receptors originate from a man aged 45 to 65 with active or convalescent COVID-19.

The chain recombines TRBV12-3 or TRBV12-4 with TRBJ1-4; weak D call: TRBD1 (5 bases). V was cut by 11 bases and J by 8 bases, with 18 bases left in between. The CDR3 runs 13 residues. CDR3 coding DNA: TGTGCCGTCAGTGGGGGAGGAGGAGAAAAACTGTTTTTT. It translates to CAVSGGGGEKLFF.

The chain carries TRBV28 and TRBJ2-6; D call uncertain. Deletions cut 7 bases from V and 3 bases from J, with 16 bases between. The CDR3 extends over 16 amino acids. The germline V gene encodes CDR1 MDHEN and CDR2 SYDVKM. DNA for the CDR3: TGTGCCAGCACCACTTTATGGTCGATTGGGGCCAACGTCCTGACTTTC. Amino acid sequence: CASTTLWSIGANVLTF. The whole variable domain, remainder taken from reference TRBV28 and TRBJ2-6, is DVKVTQSSRYLVKRTGEKVFLECVQDMDHENMFWYRQDPGLGLRLIYFSYDVKMKEKGDIPEGYSVSREKKERFSLILESASTNQTSMYLCASTTLWSIGANVLTFGAGSRLTVL.

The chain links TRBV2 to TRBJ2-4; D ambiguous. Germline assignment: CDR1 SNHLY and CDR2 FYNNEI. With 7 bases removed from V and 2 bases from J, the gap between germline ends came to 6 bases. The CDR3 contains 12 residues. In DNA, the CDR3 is TGTGCCAGCACTAACCCCAAAAACATTCAGTACTTC. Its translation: CASTNPKNIQYF.